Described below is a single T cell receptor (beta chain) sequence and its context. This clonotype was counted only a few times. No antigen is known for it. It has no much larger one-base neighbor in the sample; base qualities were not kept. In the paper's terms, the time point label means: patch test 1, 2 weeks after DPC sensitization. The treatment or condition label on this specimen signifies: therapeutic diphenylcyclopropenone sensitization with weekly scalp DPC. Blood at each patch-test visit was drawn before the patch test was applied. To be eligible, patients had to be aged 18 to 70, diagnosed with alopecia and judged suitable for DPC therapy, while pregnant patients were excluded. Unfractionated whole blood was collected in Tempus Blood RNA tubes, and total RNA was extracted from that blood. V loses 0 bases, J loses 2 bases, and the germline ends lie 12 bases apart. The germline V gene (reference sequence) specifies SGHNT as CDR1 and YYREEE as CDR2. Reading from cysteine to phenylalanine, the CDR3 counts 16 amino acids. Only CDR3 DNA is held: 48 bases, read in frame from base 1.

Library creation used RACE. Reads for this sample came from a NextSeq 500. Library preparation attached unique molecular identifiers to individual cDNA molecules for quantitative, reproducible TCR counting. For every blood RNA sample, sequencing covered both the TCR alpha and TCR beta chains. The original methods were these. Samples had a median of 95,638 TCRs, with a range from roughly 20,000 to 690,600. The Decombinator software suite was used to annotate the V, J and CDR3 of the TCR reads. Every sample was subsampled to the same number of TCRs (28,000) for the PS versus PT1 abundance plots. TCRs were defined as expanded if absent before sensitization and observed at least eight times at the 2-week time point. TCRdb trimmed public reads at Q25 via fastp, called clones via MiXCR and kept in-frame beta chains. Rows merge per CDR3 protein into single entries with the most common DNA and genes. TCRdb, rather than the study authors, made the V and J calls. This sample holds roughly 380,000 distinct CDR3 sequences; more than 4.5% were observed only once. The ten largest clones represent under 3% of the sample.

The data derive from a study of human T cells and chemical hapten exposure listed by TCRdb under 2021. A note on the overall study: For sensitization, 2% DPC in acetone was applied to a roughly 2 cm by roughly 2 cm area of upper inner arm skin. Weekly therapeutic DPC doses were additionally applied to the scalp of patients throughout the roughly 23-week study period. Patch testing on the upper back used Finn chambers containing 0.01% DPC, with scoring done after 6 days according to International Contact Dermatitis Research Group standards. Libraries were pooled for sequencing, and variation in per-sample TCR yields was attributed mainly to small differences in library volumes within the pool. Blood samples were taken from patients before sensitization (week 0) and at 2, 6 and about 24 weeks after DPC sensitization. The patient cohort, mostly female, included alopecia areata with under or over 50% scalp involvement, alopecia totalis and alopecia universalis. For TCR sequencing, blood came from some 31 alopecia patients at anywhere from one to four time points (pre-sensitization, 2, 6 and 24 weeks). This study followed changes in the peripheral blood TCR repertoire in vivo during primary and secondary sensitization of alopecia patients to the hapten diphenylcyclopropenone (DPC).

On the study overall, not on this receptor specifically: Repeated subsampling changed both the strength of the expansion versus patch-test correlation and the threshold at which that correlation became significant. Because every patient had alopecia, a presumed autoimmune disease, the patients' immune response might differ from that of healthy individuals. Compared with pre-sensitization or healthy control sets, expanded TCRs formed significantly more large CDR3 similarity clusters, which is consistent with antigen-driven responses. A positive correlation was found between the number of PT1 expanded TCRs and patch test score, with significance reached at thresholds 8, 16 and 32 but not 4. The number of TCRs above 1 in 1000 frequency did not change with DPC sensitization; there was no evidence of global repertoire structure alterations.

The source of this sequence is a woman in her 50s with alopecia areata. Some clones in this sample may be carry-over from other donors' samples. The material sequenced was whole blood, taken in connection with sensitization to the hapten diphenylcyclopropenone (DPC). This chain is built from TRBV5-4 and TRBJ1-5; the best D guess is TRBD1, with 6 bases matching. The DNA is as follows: TGTGCCAGCAGCTTGGGGGGGCGAAGTGGCAATCAGCCCCAGCATTTT. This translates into CASSLGGRSGNQPQHF.